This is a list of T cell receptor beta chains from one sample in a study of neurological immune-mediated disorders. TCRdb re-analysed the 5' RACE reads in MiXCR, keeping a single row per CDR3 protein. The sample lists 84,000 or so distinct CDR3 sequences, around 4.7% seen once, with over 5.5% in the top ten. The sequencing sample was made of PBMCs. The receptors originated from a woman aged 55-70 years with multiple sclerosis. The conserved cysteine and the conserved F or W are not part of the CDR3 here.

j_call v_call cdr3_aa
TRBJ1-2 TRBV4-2 ASSQDLTNNYGYT
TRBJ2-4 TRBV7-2 ASSLGAGIAKNIQY
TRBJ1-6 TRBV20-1 SARDGKRNSPLH
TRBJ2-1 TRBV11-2 ASSPGAGNEQF
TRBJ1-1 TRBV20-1 SASPPGRTEAF
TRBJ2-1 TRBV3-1 ASSQDQIGEQF
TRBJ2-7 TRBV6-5 ASSPTGVSSYEQY
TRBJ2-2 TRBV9 ASSVEPGQGKIVGELF
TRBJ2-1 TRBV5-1 ASTAGGVNEQF
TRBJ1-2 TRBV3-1 ASSQYSGDGYT
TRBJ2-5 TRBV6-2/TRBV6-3 ASSYFAVQETQY
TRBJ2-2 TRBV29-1 SVTDRLNTGELF
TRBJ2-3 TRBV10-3 AISSSGGAADTQY
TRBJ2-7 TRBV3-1 ASSHGTGSSYEQY
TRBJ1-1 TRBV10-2 ASKLRTGNAF
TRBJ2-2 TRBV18 ASSPSFSDTFTGELF
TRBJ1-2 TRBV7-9 ASSLGGDGYT
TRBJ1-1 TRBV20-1 SASGGSGNTEAF
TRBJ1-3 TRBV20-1 SARESSGASGNTIY
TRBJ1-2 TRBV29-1 SVEDWQGYGYT
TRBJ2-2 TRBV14 ASSQVHGGITGELF
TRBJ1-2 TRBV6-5 ASSYDTQANYGYT
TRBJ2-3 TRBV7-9 ASSLKDRVISTDTQY
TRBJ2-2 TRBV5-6 ASSLRGVSGELF
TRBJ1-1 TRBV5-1 ASSLGDGAF
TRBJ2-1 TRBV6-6 ASSFLEIGGPNEQF
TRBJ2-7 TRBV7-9 ASSNHGTSGVAWY
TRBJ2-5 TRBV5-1 ASSSTGIQETQY
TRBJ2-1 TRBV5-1 ASTPRGAHEQF
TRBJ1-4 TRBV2 ASGDGQRRRKLF
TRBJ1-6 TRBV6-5 ASSWSPNSPLH
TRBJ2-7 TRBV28 ASSGPERDRFGAEQY
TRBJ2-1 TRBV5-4 ASSSVASGGFIDEQF
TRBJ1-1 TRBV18 ASSPLTVNTEAF